This entry lists 18 T cell receptor beta chains sequenced from one sample in a study of OX40 agonist ivuxolimab in advanced cancers. Repertoires were generated with immunoSEQ multiplex PCR, while TCRdb's copy carries only in-frame clones and drops some. The table lists tens of thousands of clones, roughly 89% of them singletons. Sequenced here: CD4+ or CD8+ T cells sorted from blood, sampled in a trial of the OX40 agonist ivuxolimab. These receptors were taken from an adult with an advanced solid tumor such as melanoma, head and neck, liver or kidney cancer.

The rearrangement joins TRBV20-1 to TRBJ1-2, with 7 bases lining up with TRBD1. Germline assignment: CDR1 DFQATT and CDR2 SNEGSKA (reference sequence). The CDR3 loop spans 11 amino acids. V was pared by 5 bases and J by 7 bases, with 4 bases of the junction left unmatched. CDR3 in amino acids: CSARQGVGYTF. CDR3 sequence (DNA): TGCAGTGCTCGCCAGGGGGTTGGCTACACCTTC.

V is TRBV28 and J is TRBJ2-6; maybe TRBD2 (6 bases). CDR3 length: 16 residues. Trimming stripped 9 bases from V and 4 bases from J, with 19 bases between. The V gene's germline CDR1 is MDHEN and CDR2 SYDVKM. In nucleotides, the CDR3 is TGTGCCAGTGGGCGGGACCCTCGGGAAGGGGCCAACGTCCTGACTTTC. This codes for CASGRDPREGANVLTF. The complete variable domain, with remaining parts taken from reference TRBV28 and TRBJ2-6, reads DVKVTQSSRYLVKRTGEKVFLECVQDMDHENMFWYRQDPGLGLRLIYFSYDVKMKEKGDIPEGYSVSREKKERFSLILESASTNQTSMYLCASGRDPREGANVLTFGAGSRLTVL.

The rearrangement links TRBV9 to TRBJ2-7, with a weak D call TRBD2 (5 bases). Germline V CDR1 and CDR2: SGDLS, YYNGEE. This CDR3 comprises 15 residues. Trimming left V 0 bases short and J 3 bases short, with 13 bases between. The CDR3 protein is CASSVVDYPFYEQYF. The DNA of the CDR3 is TGTGCCAGCAGCGTAGTCGACTATCCATTCTACGAGCAGTACTTC.

The CDR3 coding sequence is TGTGCCAGCAGTCCAGGGGGGGGAGGCTACGAGCAGTACTTC. It translates to CASSPGGGGYEQYF. J is TRBJ2-7 and V is TRBV6-7; D is tentatively TRBD1 or TRBD2 (7 bases each). TRBV6-7 carries the ORF label, with uncertain function. V lost 5 bases to trimming and J lost 3 bases, with 14 bases between them. CDR3 size: 14 residues.

The V gene is TRBV15, the J gene TRBJ1-5, with 9 bases identical to TRBD1. From germline, CDR1 is LNHNV and CDR2 YYDKDF (reference sequence). The CDR3 consists of 17 residues. V lost 9 bases and J lost 0; bases outside the gene matches: 12. The chain's CDR3 is CATGPGQGLYSNQPQHF. In nucleotides, the CDR3 is TGTGCCACGGGACCGGGACAGGGCCTTTATAGCAATCAGCCCCAGCATTTT.

The chain couples TRBV7-9 to TRBJ2-7; D is unclear. The length of the CDR3 is 15 residues. V shed 5 bases and J shed 2 bases, with 16 bases lying between them. Germline V CDR1 and CDR2: SEHNR, FQNEAQ (reference sequence). Written as DNA, the CDR3 is TGTGCCAGCAGCCAGTCTTTCGACGGAGCCTACGAGCAGTACTTC. Protein: CASSQSFDGAYEQYF.

The rearrangement joins TRBV4-2 to TRBJ2-7; 7 bases are shared with TRBD1. Germline loops: CDR1 LGHNA, CDR2 YNFKEQ. V gave up 0 bases and J gave up 4 bases; unmatched junction bases: 9. CDR3 length: 16 residues. CDR3 DNA sequence: TGTGCCAGCAGCCAAGAGGAACAGGGGACCGTGTACGAGCAGTACTTC. This sequence encodes CASSQEEQGTVYEQYF.

This chain links TRBV19 with TRBJ2-7; TRBD2 aligns across 14 bases. This CDR3 is built from 15 residues. Germline assignment: CDR1 LNHDA and CDR2 SQIVND (reference sequence). With V trimmed by 8 bases and J by 7 bases, 10 bases remained unmatched. The CDR3 reads CASSGTSGGLMEQYF. The CDR3 region has the DNA TGTGCCAGTTCTGGGACTAGCGGGGGCCTTATGGAGCAGTACTTC.

The V call is TRBV11-2, the J call TRBJ2-7; unclear D gene. Trimming cost V 5 bases and J 0 bases, with 11 bases left between them. In germline, CDR1 is SGHAT, CDR2 FQNNGV. This CDR3 comprises 14 residues. CDR3 protein: CASSIMDLSYEQYF. The CDR3 nucleotides are TGTGCCAGCAGCATTATGGACCTCTCCTACGAGCAGTACTTC.

The gene calls are TRBV11-1 and TRBJ1-1; the match to TRBD1 covers 8 bases. CDR3 length: 16 amino acids. V dropped 5 bases and J dropped 1; count of bases not matched to a gene: 9. Germline assignment: CDR1 SGHAT and CDR2 FQDESV (reference sequence). As DNA, the CDR3 is TGTGCCAGCAGCCAAAGGGACAGGTCTTCGAACACTGAAGCTTTCTTT. This translates into CASSQRDRSSNTEAFF.

The chain recombines TRBV10-2 with TRBJ1-4; possibly TRBD1 for D (6 bases). The CDR3 is 15 residues long. CDR1 is WSHSY, CDR2 SAAADI, per germline. Trimming pared 3 bases from V and 1 base from J, leaving 9 bases between. The CDR3 loop is CASSDKQGTNEKLFF. CDR3 DNA: TGCGCCAGCAGTGACAAACAGGGAACTAATGAAAAACTGTTTTTT.

The V call is TRBV30, the J call TRBJ2-1, with 8 bases lining up with TRBD2. The V gene end was trimmed by 5 bases and the J gene end by 4 bases; junction bases not matched to a gene: 10. The CDR3 runs 15 residues. CDR1 GTSNPN and CDR2 SVGIG come from the germline V gene (reference sequence). CDR3 loop: CAWGPFAGGYNEQFF. The DNA for the CDR3 is TGTGCCTGGGGCCCATTTGCGGGAGGTTACAATGAGCAGTTCTTC.

The CDR3 loop reads CASSMDLYEQYF. The CDR3 bases are TGTGCCAGTAGTATGGACCTTTACGAGCAGTACTTC. This chain uses TRBV19 with TRBJ2-7; D uncertain. V lost 3 bases, J lost 4 bases, and 7 bases lay in between. In germline, CDR1 is LNHDA, CDR2 SQIVND (reference sequence). The CDR3 spans 12 residues.

This clone is medium-sized (0.01 to 0.1%). The chain carries TRBV19 and TRBJ1-2, with D tentatively TRBD1 (5 bases). CDR3 length: 13 residues. The V end lost 10 bases, the J end lost 1 base, and 13 bases lay between the germline ends. Germline V gene lookup returns CDR1 LNHDA and CDR2 SQIVND (reference sequence). This CDR3 reads CAIEGPGNYGYTF. In DNA form, the CDR3 reads TGTGCCATTGAGGGGCCAGGTAACTATGGCTACACCTTC.

CDR3 in DNA: TGTGCCAGCAGTGAGGTCAGTGGATACACAGATACGCAGTATTTT. Its translation: CASSEVSGYTDTQYF. This chain joins TRBV2 and TRBJ2-3; D remains ambiguous. Trimming cost V 3 bases and J 2 bases, with 12 bases left between them. Germline lookup yields CDR1 SNHLY and CDR2 FYNNEI. This CDR3 has 15 residues.

This clone was detected only a few times. The chain uses TRBV5-1 and TRBJ2-6; either TRBD1 or TRBD2 may fit D (5 bases each). Trimming took 3 bases from V and 10 from J, leaving 8 bases between them. The CDR3 has 12 amino acids. The V gene's germline CDR1 is SGHRS and CDR2 YFSETQ. Here the CDR3 reads CASSWDDNVLTF. CDR3 nucleotides: TGCGCCAGCAGCTGGGACGATAACGTCCTGACTTTC.

The rearrangement uses TRBV19 and TRBJ2-3, with TRBD2 matching over 9 bases. Germline V lookup: CDR1 LNHDA, CDR2 SQIVND (reference sequence). Trimming cost V 1 base and J 2 bases; bases outside gene matches: 4. The CDR3 contains 16 residues. The CDR3 bases are TGTGCCAGTAGTATAGGCGGGGGGGCCTTCACAGATACGCAGTATTTT. As protein: CASSIGGGAFTDTQYF.

This clone came up a few times. The rearrangement uses TRBV4-1 and TRBJ1-3; tentatively, D is TRBD1 (5 bases). The CDR3 runs to 13 residues. V was clipped by 3 bases and J by 8 bases, with 11 bases between them. Germline-derived CDR1 and CDR2 are MGHRA and YSYEKL. CDR3 residues: CASSHPGGDTIYF. The CDR3, as DNA: TGCGCCAGCAGCCACCCGGGGGGGGACACCATATATTTT.